A selection of T cell receptor beta chains follows, all from one sample in a study of blood T cell repertoires in COVID-19. Profiling relied on immunoSEQ multiplex PCR, and the TCRdb table lists in-frame clones only, not all of them. The table has some 270,000 clones, over 85% seen once. Sequencing was performed on PBMCs or T cells enriched from blood (not recorded which). The origin of the receptors is a woman in her fifties or sixties who had recovered from COVID-19. CDR3s include the opening cysteine and the closing phenylalanine or tryptophan. The D gene is left open where the match is weak. Only some rows state a clone size, as once, few, many or a class for expanded clones.

j_call | d_call | clone_size | v_call | cdr3_nt | cdr3_aa
TRBJ2-5 | TRBD1 | . | TRBV29-1 | TGCAGCGCCCTACCGGGCCCCAGGGGGGAGACCCAGTACTTC | CSALPGPRGETQYF
TRBJ2-1 | TRBD2 | . | TRBV5-1 | TGCGCCAGCAGCCCATCGGGACTAAGCCACAATGAGCAGTTCTTC | CASSPSGLSHNEQFF
TRBJ2-5 | TRBD2 | . | TRBV6-4 | TGTGCCAGCAGTGAGCAAGCGGGGGGAGAGACCCAGTACTTC | CASSEQAGGETQYF
TRBJ1-2 | TRBD1 | . | TRBV7-9 | TGTGCCAGCAGCCCTACGGGACAGGCCGGGGGCTACACCTTC | CASSPTGQAGGYTF
TRBJ1-6 | TRBD1 | . | TRBV5-1 | TGCGCCAGCAGCAGGACGGACAGGTTTTCACCCCTCCACTTT | CASSRTDRFSPLHF
TRBJ1-1 | . | few | TRBV6-5 | TGTGCCAGCAGATTGAGGCCCCCAAACACTGAAGCTTTCTTT | CASRLRPPNTEAFF
TRBJ1-6 | . | . | TRBV19 | TGTGCCAGTAGTCTCCAGGGAAATTCACCCCTCCACTTT | CASSLQGNSPLHF
TRBJ1-2 | . | . | TRBV28 | TGTGCCAGCAGTCGGGGGAACTATGGCTACACCTTC | CASSRGNYGYTF
TRBJ1-2 | . | . | TRBV18 | TGTGCCAGCTCTCCTCAGTGGAGTACGGATGGCTACACCTTC | CASSPQWSTDGYTF
TRBJ2-2 | TRBD1 | . | TRBV3-1/TRBV3-2 | TGTGCCAGCAGGGGACAGGGAGGTTCCGGGGAGCTGTTTTTT | CASRGQGGSGELFF
TRBJ2-1 | TRBD2 | . | TRBV12-3/TRBV12-4 | TGTGCCAGCAGTCGCGGGGGACATGAGCAGTTCTTC | CASSRGGHEQFF
TRBJ1-2 | . | . | TRBV21-1 | TGTGCCACCCAGCCCCGACGACAGGCTGCTTTGGGCTACTATGGCTACACCTTC | CATQPRRQAALGYYGYTF
TRBJ1-2 | TRBD1 | . | TRBV29-1 | TGCAGCGTTGTAGGGACAGGGGGCTATGGCTACACCTTC | CSVVGTGGYGYTF
TRBJ1-1 | . | . | TRBV11-3 | TGTGCCAGCAGCTTAGCCCCCCTAGAGTTTGGGGCTTTCTTT | CASSLAPLEFGAFF
TRBJ1-4 | . | . | TRBV12-3/TRBV12-4 | TGTGCCAGCCGAGCTAATGAAAAACTGTTTTTT | CASRANEKLFF
TRBJ2-1 | . | once | TRBV24-1 | TGTGCCACCAGTGATTTGGGACTCGAGTACAATGAGCAGTTCTTC | CATSDLGLEYNEQFF
TRBJ1-6 | . | . | TRBV4-1 | TGCGCCAGCAGCCAAGATGAGGGACACAATTCACCCCTCCACTTT | CASSQDEGHNSPLHF
TRBJ1-6 | . | . | TRBV7-3 | TGTGCCAGCAGCTTAGGGGGCAGGGGTTATTCACCCCTCCACTTT | CASSLGGRGYSPLHF
TRBJ2-1 | . | . | TRBV28 | TGTGCCAGCAGCCCCGGGTCGAGCTCCTACAATGAGCAGTTCTTC | CASSPGSSSYNEQFF
TRBJ2-7 | TRBD2 | . | TRBV10-3 | TGTGCCATCAGTGAGCTAGCGGGAGCCATCGAGCAGTACTTC | CAISELAGAIEQYF
TRBJ1-5 | . | once | TRBV5-1 | TGCGCCAGCAGCTTGACGGGAGATCAGCCCCAGCATTTT | CASSLTGDQPQHF
TRBJ1-5 | TRBD1 | . | TRBV6-5 | TGTGCCAGCAAAAGGACAGGTGAGAGCAATCAGCCCCAGCATTTT | CASKRTGESNQPQHF
TRBJ2-1 | . | . | TRBV14 | TGTGCCAGCAGCCAAGATCATGCAGGAATTGAGCAGTTCTTC | CASSQDHAGIEQFF
TRBJ1-6 | TRBD1 | . | TRBV5-3 | TGTGCCAGAAGCTTGGGGCCGCCTCGGACAGGGGATAATTCACCCCTCCACTTT | CARSLGPPRTGDNSPLHF
TRBJ2-1 | . | . | TRBV24-1 | TGTGCCACGGGCACGGGAACCCCCAATGAGCAGTTCTTC | CATGTGTPNEQFF
TRBJ1-5 | . | . | TRBV5-1 | TGCGCCAGCACTGACCTGTCAGGTGGCCCCCAGCATTTT | CASTDLSGGPQHF
TRBJ1-2 | . | . | TRBV27 | TGTGCCAGCAGTTTATCGGGGGCCCGCTATGGCTACACCTTC | CASSLSGARYGYTF
TRBJ2-7 | TRBD1 | . | TRBV28 | TGTGCCAGCAGCCTAAAAGGGGGCGGCTACGAGCAGTACTTC | CASSLKGGGYEQYF
TRBJ2-2 | . | once | TRBV2 | TGTGCCAGCCGCCCTGGGGCTAAAACCGGGGAGCTGTTTTTT | CASRPGAKTGELFF
TRBJ2-7 | TRBD1 | . | TRBV3-1/TRBV3-2 | TGTGCCAGCAGCCAAGAGACAGGGTCCCACGAGCAGTACTTC | CASSQETGSHEQYF
TRBJ2-5 | TRBD2 | . | TRBV7-9 | TGTGCCAGTCTGAAGGGACTACAAGAGACCCAGTACTTC | CASLKGLQETQYF
TRBJ1-5 | TRBD1 | . | TRBV29-1 | TGCAGCGTTTCCGGGACAGGGGACCAGCCCCAGCATTTT | CSVSGTGDQPQHF
TRBJ2-3 | TRBD1 | . | TRBV6-5 | TGTGCCAGCAGCCGGGACAGGGGGTTTGATACGCAGTATTTT | CASSRDRGFDTQYF
TRBJ2-1 | . | . | TRBV12-3/TRBV12-4 | TGTGCCAGCAGTTTGAGGGTTACTGAGCAGTTCTTC | CASSLRVTEQFF
TRBJ2-7 | . | once | TRBV21-1 | TGTGCCAGCAGCAAAGGGGCCAGGCCCTACGAGCAGTACTTC | CASSKGARPYEQYF
TRBJ2-1 | TRBD2 | . | TRBV5-1 | TGCGCCAGCTCCAGGGGACTAGCGGGGGTCGGTGAGCAGTTCTTC | CASSRGLAGVGEQFF